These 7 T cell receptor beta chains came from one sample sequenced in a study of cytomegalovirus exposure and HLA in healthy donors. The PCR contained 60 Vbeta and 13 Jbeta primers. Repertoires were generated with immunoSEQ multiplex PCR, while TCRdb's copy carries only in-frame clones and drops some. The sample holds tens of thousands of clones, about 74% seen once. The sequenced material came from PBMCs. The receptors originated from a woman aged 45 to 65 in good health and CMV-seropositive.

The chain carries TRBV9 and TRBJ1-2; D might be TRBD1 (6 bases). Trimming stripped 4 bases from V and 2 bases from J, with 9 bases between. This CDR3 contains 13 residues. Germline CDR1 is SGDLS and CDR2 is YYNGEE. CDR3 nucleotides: TGTGCCAGCAGCCCGGACAGAAACTATGGCTACACCTTC. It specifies CASSPDRNYGYTF.

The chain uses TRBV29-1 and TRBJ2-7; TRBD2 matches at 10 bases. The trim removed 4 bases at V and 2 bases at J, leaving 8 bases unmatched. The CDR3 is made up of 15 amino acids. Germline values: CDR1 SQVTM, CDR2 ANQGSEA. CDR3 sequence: CSVGLAGVVAYEQYF. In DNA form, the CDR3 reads TGCAGCGTTGGGCTAGCGGGAGTTGTAGCCTACGAGCAGTACTTC.

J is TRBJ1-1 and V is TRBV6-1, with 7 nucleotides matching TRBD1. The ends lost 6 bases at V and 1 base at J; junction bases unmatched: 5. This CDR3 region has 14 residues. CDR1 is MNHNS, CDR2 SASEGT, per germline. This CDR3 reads CASSHRTGNTEAFF. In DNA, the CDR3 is TGTGCCAGCAGCCACCGGACAGGGAACACTGAAGCTTTCTTT.

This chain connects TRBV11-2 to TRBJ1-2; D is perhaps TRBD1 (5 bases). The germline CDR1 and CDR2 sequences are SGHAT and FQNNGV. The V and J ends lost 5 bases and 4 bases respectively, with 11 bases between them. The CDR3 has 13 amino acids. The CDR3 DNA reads TGTGCCAGCAGCGTGACAGAAGCCTATGGCTACACCTTC. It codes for CASSVTEAYGYTF.

The CDR3 loop reads CASSLGTSGTTDTQYF. For the CDR3, the DNA is TGTGCCAGCAGCTTGGGGACTAGCGGGACCACAGATACGCAGTATTTT. The rearrangement joins TRBV9 to TRBJ2-3; 13 positions match TRBD2. The length of the CDR3 is 16 residues. Trimming cost V 4 bases and J 2 bases; bases outside gene matches: 4. The germline gives CDR1 SGDLS, CDR2 YYNGEE.

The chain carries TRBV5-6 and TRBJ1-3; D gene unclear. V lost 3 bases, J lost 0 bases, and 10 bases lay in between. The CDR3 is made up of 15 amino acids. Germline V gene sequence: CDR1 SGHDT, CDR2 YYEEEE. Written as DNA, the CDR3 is TGTGCCAGCAGCTCCGGCGGAGACTCTGGAAACACCATATATTTT. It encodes CASSSGGDSGNTIYF.

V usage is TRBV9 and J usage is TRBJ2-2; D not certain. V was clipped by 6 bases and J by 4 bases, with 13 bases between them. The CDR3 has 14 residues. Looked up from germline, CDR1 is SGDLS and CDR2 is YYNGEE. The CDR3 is CASTNVQSTGELFF. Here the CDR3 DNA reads TGTGCCAGCACGAACGTACAGTCCACCGGGGAGCTGTTTTTT.